This T cell receptor beta chain was identified during a study of cytomegalovirus exposure and HLA in healthy donors. Findings and limits, study-wide: V- and J-gene trimming of TCR beta was linked (in a later analysis) to a missense DCLRE1C variant.

Researchers ran the PCR with 60 Vbeta and 13 Jbeta primers. This table comes from immunoSEQ multiplex PCR, and its TCRdb copy is limited to in-frame clones, with some not included. In all, the sample yields 100,000 to 150,000 clones. Note on this clone: Its specificity is unknown. A read error may produce the germline difference seen at one junction end.

Germline-derived CDR1 and CDR2 are SGHRS and YFSETQ. There are 14 residues in the CDR3. The gene calls are TRBV5-1 and TRBJ2-5; 12 positions agree with TRBD2. The sample taken for sequencing was PBMCs. The TCR comes from a man younger than 40 in good health and CMV-seronegative. The CDR3 loop is CAGSGGLAGETQYF. The CDR3, as DNA: TGCGCCGGCAGCGGGGGACTAGCGGGAGAGACCCAGTACTTC.